The next 16 T cell receptor beta chains were all read from a single sample in a study of CD8 T cells in ankylosing spondylitis. TCRdb called the 5' RACE reads again in MiXCR, with one record for every CDR3 protein. Of more than 100,000 distinct CDR3 sequences in the sample, over 9.5% were seen once. The sequenced sample consisted of blood, either unsorted or a sorted T cell fraction (not recorded which). These receptors all stem from a female donor with ankylosing spondylitis or in good health (not recorded which).

This clonotype was picked up many times. The chain uses TRBV20-1 and TRBJ2-7; D uncertain. V was trimmed by 0 bases and J by 3 bases, leaving 3 bases between them. Germline loops: CDR1 DFQATT, CDR2 SNEGSKA (reference sequence). The CDR3 is 11 residues long. CDR3 sequence: CSAREVYEQYF. In nucleotides, the CDR3 is TGCAGTGCTAGAGAAGTCTACGAGCAGTACTTC.

There are a few counts of this clonotype. This chain uses TRBV27 with TRBJ2-3; 8 bases are a match to TRBD2. Germline CDR1 MNHEY, CDR2 SMNVEV (reference sequence). V trimming: 3 bases; J trimming: 1 base; junction bases outside the gene matches: 6. This CDR3 region has 16 residues. The CDR3 spells CASSFRGGSGTDTQYF. The DNA for the CDR3 is TGTGCCAGCAGTTTTCGGGGGGGGAGTGGCACAGATACGCAGTATTTT.

This clonotype was seen repeatedly, ten times or more. This chain joins TRBV11-2 and TRBJ2-1, with D maybe TRBD1 (5 bases). The V end lost 5 bases, the J end lost 10 bases, and 9 bases lay between the germline ends. CDR1 SGHAT and CDR2 FQNNGV come from the germline V gene. The CDR3 totals 11 residues. CDR3 bases: TGTGCCAGCAGCCAACGGACAGAGCAGTTCTTC. It codes for CASSQRTEQFF.

The chain is built from TRBV7-2 and TRBJ2-3; maybe TRBD2 (6 bases). V lost 5 bases, J lost 3 bases, and 15 bases lay in between. CDR1 and CDR2 (germline): SGHTA, FQGNSA. The CDR3 contains 15 residues. CDR3 in amino acids: CASSARLVRTDTQYF. CDR3 DNA sequence: TGTGCCAGCAGCGCCAGACTAGTTCGAACAGATACGCAGTATTTT.

This clonotype was seen repeatedly, ten times or more. The genes are TRBV11-2 and TRBJ1-1; weak D call: TRBD1 (5 bases). Per the germline V gene, CDR1 is SGHAT and CDR2 is FQNNGV. CDR3 length equals 14 residues. Trimming took off 1 base at V and 1 base at J, with 7 bases between the two ends. Here the CDR3 reads CASSLGQTNTEAFF. CDR3 nucleotides: TGTGCCAGCAGCTTAGGACAGACGAACACTGAAGCTTTCTTT.

This clonotype was detected a few times. The chain recombines TRBV4-1 with TRBJ1-2, with 7 bases lining up with TRBD1. The V gene end was trimmed by 0 bases and the J gene end by 4 bases; junction bases not matched to a gene: 5. Germline CDR1 reads MGHRA; CDR2 reads YSYEKL. The CDR3 has 15 residues. DNA of the CDR3: TGCGCCAGCAGCCAAGATGGCAGGGGGGGCTATGGCTACACCTTC. Its translation: CASSQDGRGGYGYTF.

Of note for this clonotype: A much larger clone lies one base from this, so it may be a read error. CDR3 sequence (DNA): TGTGCCAGCAGCCAAACCACAGGGGGTGTCACAGGTACGCAGTATTTT. This gives the protein CASSQTTGGVTGTQYF. The chain employs TRBV3-1 and TRBJ2-3, with 8 positions matching TRBD1. The germline V gene has CDR1 LGHDT and CDR2 YNNKEL (reference sequence). The CDR3 spans 16 residues.

This clonotype was observed at least ten times. The chain is built from TRBV20-1 and TRBJ2-1, with 11 positions matching TRBD2. CDR1 and CDR2 from the germline V gene are DFQATT and SNEGSKA (reference sequence). Trimming took 2 bases from V and 7 from J; bases not matched to a gene: 10. This CDR3 contains 16 residues. The CDR3 DNA sequence: TGCAGTGCTAGAAAACTACTAGCGGGAGCTGGGAATGAGCAGTTCTTC. It specifies CSARKLLAGAGNEQFF.

The sample holds many counts of this clonotype. This chain joins TRBV11-2 and TRBJ1-4; D is unresolved. CDR3 size: 15 residues. V lost 0 bases and J lost 8, with 13 bases in between. Germline lookup yields CDR1 SGHAT and CDR2 FQNNGV. This CDR3 reads CASSLDPKTAEKLFF. In DNA form, the CDR3 reads TGTGCCAGCAGCTTAGATCCGAAAACCGCCGAAAAACTGTTTTTT. The variable domain in full, with the rest retrieved from reference TRBV11-2 and TRBJ1-4, is EAGVAQSPRYKIIEKRQSVAFWCNPISGHATLYWYQQILGQGPKLLIQFQNNGVVDDSQLPKDRFSAERLKGVDSTLKIQPAKLEDSAVYLCASSLDPKTAEKLFFGSGTQLSVL.

The J gene is TRBJ1-2, the V gene TRBV5-8; TRBD1 is a possible D gene (5 bases). Trimming left V 2 bases short and J 4 bases short, with 9 bases between. There are 13 residues in the CDR3. Germline V lookup: CDR1 SGHTS, CDR2 YDEGEE. Here the CDR3 reads CASSFGASYGYTF. CDR3 nucleotide sequence: TGTGCCAGCAGCTTCGGGGCCTCCTATGGCTACACCTTC.

This clonotype was picked up many times. The chain carries TRBV7-2 and TRBJ2-7, with D unclear. Germline values: CDR1 SGHTA, CDR2 FQGNSA. The CDR3 is made up of 11 amino acids. V lost 1 base and J lost 5, with 3 bases in between. CDR3 in DNA: TGTGCCAGCAGCTTAGTAGACGAGCAGTACTTC. Its translation is CASSLVDEQYF.

The chain recombines TRBV10-1 with TRBJ2-6; D unresolved. The CDR3 contains 14 residues. Germline V gene sequence: CDR1 WNHNN, CDR2 SYGVQD (reference sequence). V was cut by 0 bases and J by 0 bases, with 0 bases left in between. The CDR3, as DNA: TGCGCCAGCAGTGAGTCCTCTGGGGCCAACGTCCTGACTTTC. Its protein is CASSESSGANVLTF.

This clonotype was seen more than once but under ten times. This chain joins TRBV7-2 and TRBJ2-7; D not resolved. The CDR3 has 13 amino acids. Germline values: CDR1 SGHTA, CDR2 FQGNSA. V dropped 2 bases and J dropped 4 bases, with 9 bases sitting between them. The chain's CDR3 is CASSLWTSYEQYF. In DNA, the CDR3 is TGTGCCAGCAGCTTATGGACGTCATACGAGCAGTACTTC.

This clonotype was counted ten times or more. V and J are TRBV20-1 and TRBJ2-2; D is unclear. Deletions cut 6 bases from V and 8 bases from J, with 13 bases between. Germline V gives CDR1 DFQATT, CDR2 SNEGSKA (reference sequence). This CDR3 is 12 amino acids long. CDR3 nucleotides: TGCAGTGCCGCCCCTCCTGGGGGGGAGCTGTTTTTT. Amino acid sequence: CSAAPPGGELFF.

Only a few counts were recorded for this clonotype. V gene TRBV24-1 combines with J gene TRBJ2-1; 7 bases match TRBD2. Germline-derived CDR1 and CDR2 are KGHDR and SFDVKD. With 9 bases clipped from V and 2 bases from J, the junction kept 9 bases outside the gene matches. There are 15 residues in the CDR3. The CDR3 region is CATQEAGVPYNEQFF. The CDR3 coding sequence is TGTGCCACCCAGGAGGCGGGAGTGCCCTACAATGAGCAGTTCTTC.

This clonotype was observed many times. The chain joins TRBV7-9 to TRBJ2-2, with 7 bases matching TRBD1. The V gene's germline CDR1 is SEHNR and CDR2 FQNEAQ (reference sequence). This CDR3 is 15 amino acids long. The trim removed 4 bases at V and 6 bases at J, leaving 8 bases unmatched. CDR3 sequence (DNA): TGTGCCAGCAGCTCCGGGACAGAGTGGTCCGGGGAGCTGTTTTTT. It is translated as CASSSGTEWSGELFF.